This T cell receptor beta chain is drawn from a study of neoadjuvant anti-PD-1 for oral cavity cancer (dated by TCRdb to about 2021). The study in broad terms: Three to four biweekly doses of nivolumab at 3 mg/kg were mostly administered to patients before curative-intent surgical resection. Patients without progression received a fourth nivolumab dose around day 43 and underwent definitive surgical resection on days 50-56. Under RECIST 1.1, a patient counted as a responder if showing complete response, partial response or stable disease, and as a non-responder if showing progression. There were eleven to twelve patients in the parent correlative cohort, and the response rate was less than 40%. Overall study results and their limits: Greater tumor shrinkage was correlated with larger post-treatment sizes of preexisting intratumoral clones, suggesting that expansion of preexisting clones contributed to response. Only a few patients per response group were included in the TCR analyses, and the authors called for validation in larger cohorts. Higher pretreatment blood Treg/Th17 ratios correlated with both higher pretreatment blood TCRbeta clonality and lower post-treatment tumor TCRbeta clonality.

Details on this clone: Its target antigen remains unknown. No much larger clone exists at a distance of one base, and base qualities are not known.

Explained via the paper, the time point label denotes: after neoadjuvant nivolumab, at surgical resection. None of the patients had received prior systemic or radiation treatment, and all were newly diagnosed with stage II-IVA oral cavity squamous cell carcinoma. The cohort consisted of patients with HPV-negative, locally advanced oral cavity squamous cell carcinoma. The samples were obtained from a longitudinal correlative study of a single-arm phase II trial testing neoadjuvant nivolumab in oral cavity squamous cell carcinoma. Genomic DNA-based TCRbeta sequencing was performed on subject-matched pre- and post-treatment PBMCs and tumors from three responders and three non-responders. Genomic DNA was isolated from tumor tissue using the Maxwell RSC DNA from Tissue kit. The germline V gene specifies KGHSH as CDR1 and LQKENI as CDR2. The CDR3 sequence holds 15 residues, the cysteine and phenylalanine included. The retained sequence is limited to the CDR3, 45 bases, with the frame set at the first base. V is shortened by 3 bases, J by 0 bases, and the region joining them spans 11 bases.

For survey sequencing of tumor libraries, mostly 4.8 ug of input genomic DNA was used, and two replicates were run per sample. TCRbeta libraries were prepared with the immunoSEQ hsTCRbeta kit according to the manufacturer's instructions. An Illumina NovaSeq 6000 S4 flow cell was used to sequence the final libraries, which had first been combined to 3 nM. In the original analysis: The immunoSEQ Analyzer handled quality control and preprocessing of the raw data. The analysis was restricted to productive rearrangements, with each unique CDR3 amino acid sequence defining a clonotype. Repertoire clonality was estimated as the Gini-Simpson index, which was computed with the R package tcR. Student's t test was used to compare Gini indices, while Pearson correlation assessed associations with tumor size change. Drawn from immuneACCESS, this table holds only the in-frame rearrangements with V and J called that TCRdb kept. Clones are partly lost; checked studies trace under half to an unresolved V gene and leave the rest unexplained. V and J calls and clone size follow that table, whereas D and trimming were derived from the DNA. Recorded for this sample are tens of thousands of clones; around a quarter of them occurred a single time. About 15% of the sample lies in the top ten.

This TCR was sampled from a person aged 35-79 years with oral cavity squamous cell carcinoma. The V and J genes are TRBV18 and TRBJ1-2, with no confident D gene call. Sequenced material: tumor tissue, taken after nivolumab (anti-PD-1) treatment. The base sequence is TGTGCCAGCTCACCGGCCTTGGACCCTAACTATGGCTACACCTTC. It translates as CASSPALDPNYGYTF.